This section outlines one T cell receptor beta chain sequence together with its context. Looked up from germline, CDR1 is MDHEN and CDR2 is SYDVKM. The CDR3 has 16 residues. The trim removed 5 bases at V and 4 bases at J, leaving 14 bases unmatched. As handled by the study authors: From reference gene primer amplification, estimates of nucleated cell counts were derived. Assay: immunoSEQ multiplex PCR; the TCRdb copy retains only in-frame clones and omits some. V, J and clone size reflect that table, while D and trimming were determined from the DNA. The data show about 100,000 clones, approximately 80% seen once. This entry belongs to a study of blood T cell repertoires in COVID-19. Overall study: PBMCs, B-cell-depleted T cells, or T cells provided the cDNA or gDNA that made up the material.

This receptor was obtained from a man aged 55 to 70 with active or convalescent COVID-19. This chain uses TRBV28 with TRBJ2-7; 7 bases line up with TRBD2. Sequenced material: peripheral blood. In DNA form, the CDR3 reads TGTGCCAGCAGTCCCATCGCGGGAGTTAGATCGTACGAGCAGTACTTC. Encoded protein: CASSPIAGVRSYEQYF.